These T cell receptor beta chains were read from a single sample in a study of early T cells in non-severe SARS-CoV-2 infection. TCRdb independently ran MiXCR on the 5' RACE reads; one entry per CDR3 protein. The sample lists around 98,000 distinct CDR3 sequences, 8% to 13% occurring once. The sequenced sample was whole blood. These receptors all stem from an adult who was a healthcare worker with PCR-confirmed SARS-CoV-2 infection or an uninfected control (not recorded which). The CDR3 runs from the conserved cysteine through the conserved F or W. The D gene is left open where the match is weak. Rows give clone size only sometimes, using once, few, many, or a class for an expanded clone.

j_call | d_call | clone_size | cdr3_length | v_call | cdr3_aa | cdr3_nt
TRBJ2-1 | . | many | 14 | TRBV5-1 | CASSLGSVWGEQFF | TGCGCCAGCAGCTTGGGCTCCGTCTGGGGTGAGCAGTTCTTC
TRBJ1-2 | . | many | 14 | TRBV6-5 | CASTSFEKGYGYTF | TGTGCCAGCACCTCCTTCGAAAAAGGCTATGGCTACACCTTC
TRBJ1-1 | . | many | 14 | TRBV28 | CASSLTPENTEAFF | TGTGCCAGCAGTTTAACTCCCGAGAACACTGAAGCTTTCTTT
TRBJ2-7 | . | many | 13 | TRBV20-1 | CSAIAGPAYEQYF | TGCAGTGCGATCGCGGGCCCCGCCTACGAGCAGTACTTC
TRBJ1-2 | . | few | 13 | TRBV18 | CASSPDPGYGYTF | TGTGCCAGCTCACCAGATCCGGGCTATGGCTACACCTTC
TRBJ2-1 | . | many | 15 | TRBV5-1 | CASSREAGAYNEQFF | TGCGCCAGCAGCCGAGAGGCAGGGGCCTACAATGAGCAGTTCTTC
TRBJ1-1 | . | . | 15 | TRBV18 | CASSPLEGTNTEAFF | TGTGCCAGCTCACCACTTGAGGGGACGAACACTGAAGCTTTCTTT
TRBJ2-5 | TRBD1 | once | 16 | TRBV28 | CASSPMDRGLQDTQYF | TGTGCCAGCAGTCCTATGGACAGGGGGCTCCAAGACACCCAGTACTTC
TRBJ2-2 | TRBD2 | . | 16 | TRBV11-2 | CASGLAGGRNTGELFF | TGTGCCAGCGGTCTCGCGGGAGGAAGAAACACCGGGGAGCTGTTTTTT
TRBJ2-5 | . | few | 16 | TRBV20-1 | CSAREGNRRTQRTQYF | TGCAGTGCTAGAGAAGGAAACAGGCGAACACAACGGACCCAGTACTTC
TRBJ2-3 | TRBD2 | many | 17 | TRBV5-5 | CASSHVLTAGGRDTQYF | TGTGCCAGCAGCCATGTCCTCACCGCGGGGGGGCGAGATACGCAGTATTTT
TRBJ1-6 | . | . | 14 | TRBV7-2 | CASSFRDWNSPLHF | TGTGCCAGCAGCTTCAGGGACTGGAATTCACCCCTCCACTTT
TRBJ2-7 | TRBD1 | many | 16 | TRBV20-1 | CSAVTGGDRALYEQYF | TGCAGTGCTGTGACAGGGGGCGATAGGGCCCTCTACGAGCAGTACTTC
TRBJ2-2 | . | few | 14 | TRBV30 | CACVRVSTTGELFF | TGTGCCTGCGTGAGGGTGTCGACCACCGGGGAGCTGTTTTTT
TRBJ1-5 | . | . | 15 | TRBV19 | CASSTRIYSNQPQHF | TGTGCCAGTAGTACTCGGATTTATAGCAATCAGCCCCAGCATTTT
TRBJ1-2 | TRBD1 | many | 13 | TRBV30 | CAWWGQGISGYTF | TGTGCCTGGTGGGGACAGGGAATCTCTGGCTACACCTTC
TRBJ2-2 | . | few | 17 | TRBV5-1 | CASSLAGLVLNTGELFF | TGCGCCAGCAGCTTGGCCGGTCTAGTCTTAAACACCGGGGAGCTGTTTTTT
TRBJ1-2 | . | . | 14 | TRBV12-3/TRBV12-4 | CASRPYQGRGGYTF | TGTGCCAGCAGACCATATCAGGGAAGAGGCGGCTACACCTTC
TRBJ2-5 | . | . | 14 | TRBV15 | CATSSPSSTETQYF | TGTGCCACCAGCAGCCCGTCTAGCACAGAGACCCAGTACTTC
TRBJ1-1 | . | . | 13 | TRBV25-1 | CASRGSWNTEAFF | TGTGCCAGCAGGGGATCATGGAACACTGAAGCTTTCTTT
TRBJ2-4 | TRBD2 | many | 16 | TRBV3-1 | CASSPLGGLAKNIQYF | TGTGCCAGCAGCCCCCTGGGAGGGTTGGCCAAAAACATTCAGTACTTC
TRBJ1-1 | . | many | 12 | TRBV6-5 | CASSFGDTEAFF | TGTGCCAGCAGTTTTGGGGACACTGAAGCTTTCTTT
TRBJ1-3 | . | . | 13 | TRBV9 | CASSSTSANTIYF | TGTGCCAGCAGCTCGACCTCCGCAAACACCATATATTTT
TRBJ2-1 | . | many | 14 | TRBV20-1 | CSARDDRAGYGQFF | TGCAGTGCTAGAGACGATAGGGCCGGCTACGGGCAGTTCTTC
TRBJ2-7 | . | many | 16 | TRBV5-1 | CASSFGLRDPSDEQYF | TGCGCCAGCAGCTTTGGTTTGAGGGATCCGTCCGACGAGCAGTACTTC
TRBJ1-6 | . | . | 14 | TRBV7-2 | CAPYQATYNSPLHF | TGTGCCCCCTATCAGGCGACCTATAATTCACCCCTCCACTTT
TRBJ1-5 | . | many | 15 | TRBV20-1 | CSASTGSNSNQPQHF | TGCAGTGCTAGTACAGGGTCGAATAGCAATCAGCCCCAGCATTTT
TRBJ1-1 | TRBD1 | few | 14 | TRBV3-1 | CASSPRTGGAEAFF | TGTGCCAGCAGCCCTAGGACAGGGGGCGCTGAAGCTTTCTTT
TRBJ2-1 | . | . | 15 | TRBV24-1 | CATSDLRDSYNEQFF | TGTGCCACCAGTGACCTCAGGGATTCCTACAATGAGCAGTTCTTC
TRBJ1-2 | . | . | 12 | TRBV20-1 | CSARNRSYGYTF | TGCAGTGCTAGGAATAGGAGCTATGGCTACACCTTC
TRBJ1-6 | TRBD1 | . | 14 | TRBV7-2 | CASSSGQSNSPLHF | TGTGCCAGCAGCTCGGGACAGAGTAATTCACCCCTCCACTTT
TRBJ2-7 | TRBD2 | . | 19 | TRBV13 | CASSPGLAGGPDPFYEQYF | TGTGCCAGCAGCCCGGGGCTAGCGGGAGGGCCTGACCCCTTCTACGAGCAGTACTTC
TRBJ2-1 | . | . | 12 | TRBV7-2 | CASSLVANEQFF | TGTGCCAGCAGCTTAGTGGCCAATGAGCAGTTCTTC
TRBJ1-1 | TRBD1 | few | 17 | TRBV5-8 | CASSLAWDRGIKTEAFF | TGTGCCAGCAGCTTGGCTTGGGACAGGGGCATCAAGACTGAAGCTTTCTTT
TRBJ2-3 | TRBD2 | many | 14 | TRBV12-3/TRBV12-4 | CASSGLGATDTQYF | TGTGCCAGCAGTGGACTAGGAGCCACAGATACGCAGTATTTT
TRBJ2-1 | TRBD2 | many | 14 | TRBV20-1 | CSASRLAFYNEQFF | TGCAGTGCTAGCCGACTAGCCTTCTACAATGAGCAGTTCTTC
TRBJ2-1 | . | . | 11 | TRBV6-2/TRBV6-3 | CASSYPNEQFF | TGTGCCAGCAGTTACCCGAATGAGCAGTTCTTC
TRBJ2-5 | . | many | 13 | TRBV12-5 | CASGPSGGETQYF | TGTGCTAGTGGTCCGTCCGGAGGTGAGACCCAGTACTTC
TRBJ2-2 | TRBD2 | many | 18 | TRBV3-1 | CASSQGGLAGGPTGELFF | TGTGCCAGCAGCCAAGGCGGGCTAGCGGGGGGGCCCACCGGGGAGCTGTTTTTT
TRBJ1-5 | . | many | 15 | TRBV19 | CASSADRHSNQPQHF | TGTGCCAGTAGTGCAGACAGACATAGCAATCAGCCCCAGCATTTT
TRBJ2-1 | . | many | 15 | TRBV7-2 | CASSLSWQVDNEQFF | TGTGCCAGCAGTCTCTCGTGGCAGGTGGACAATGAGCAGTTCTTC
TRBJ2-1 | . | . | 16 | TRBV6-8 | CASTELINFPRSEQFF | TGTGCCAGCACCGAGTTGATTAATTTCCCTAGGAGTGAGCAGTTCTTC
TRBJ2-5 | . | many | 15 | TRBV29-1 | CSVDWDGWGSETQYF | TGCAGCGTTGATTGGGATGGTTGGGGCTCAGAGACCCAGTACTTC
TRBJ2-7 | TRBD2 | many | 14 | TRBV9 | CASSVLAGNDEQYF | TGTGCCAGCAGCGTACTAGCGGGAAACGACGAGCAGTACTTC
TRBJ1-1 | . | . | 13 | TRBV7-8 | CASSPQIHTEAFF | TGTGCCAGCAGCCCGCAGATCCACACTGAAGCTTTCTTT
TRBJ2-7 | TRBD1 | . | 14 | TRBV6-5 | CASSYSGQGGEQYF | TGTGCCAGCAGTTACTCGGGACAGGGGGGCGAGCAGTACTTC
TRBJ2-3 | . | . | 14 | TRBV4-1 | CASSSTPARDTQYF | TGCGCCAGCAGCTCCACCCCCGCACGGGATACGCAGTATTTT
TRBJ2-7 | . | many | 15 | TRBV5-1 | CASSFSPGTSYEQYF | TGCGCCAGCAGCTTCTCCCCCGGGACTTCCTACGAGCAGTACTTC
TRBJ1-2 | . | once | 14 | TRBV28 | CASSPMGHRFSYTF | TGTGCCAGCAGTCCGATGGGACACCGGTTCAGCTACACCTTC
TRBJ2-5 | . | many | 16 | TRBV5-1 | CASNRRAGMNQETQYF | TGCGCCAGCAACAGGAGGGCGGGTATGAACCAAGAGACCCAGTACTTC
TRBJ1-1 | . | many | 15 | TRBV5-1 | CASSPGSGRNTEAFF | TGCGCCAGCAGCCCCGGATCCGGGAGGAACACTGAAGCTTTCTTT
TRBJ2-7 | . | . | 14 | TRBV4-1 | CASSQGEAGLEQYF | TGCGCCAGCAGCCAAGGAGAGGCTGGGCTCGAGCAGTACTTC
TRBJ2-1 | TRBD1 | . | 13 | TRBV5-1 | CASSPDRSGEQFF | TGCGCCAGCAGTCCGGACAGGTCGGGTGAGCAGTTCTTC
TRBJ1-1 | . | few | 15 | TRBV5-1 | CASSLRTAMNTEAFF | TGCGCCAGCAGCTTGCGGACAGCAATGAACACTGAAGCTTTCTTT
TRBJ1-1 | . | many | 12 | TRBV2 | CAGKGGNTEAFF | TGTGCCGGGAAAGGGGGGAACACTGAAGCTTTCTTT